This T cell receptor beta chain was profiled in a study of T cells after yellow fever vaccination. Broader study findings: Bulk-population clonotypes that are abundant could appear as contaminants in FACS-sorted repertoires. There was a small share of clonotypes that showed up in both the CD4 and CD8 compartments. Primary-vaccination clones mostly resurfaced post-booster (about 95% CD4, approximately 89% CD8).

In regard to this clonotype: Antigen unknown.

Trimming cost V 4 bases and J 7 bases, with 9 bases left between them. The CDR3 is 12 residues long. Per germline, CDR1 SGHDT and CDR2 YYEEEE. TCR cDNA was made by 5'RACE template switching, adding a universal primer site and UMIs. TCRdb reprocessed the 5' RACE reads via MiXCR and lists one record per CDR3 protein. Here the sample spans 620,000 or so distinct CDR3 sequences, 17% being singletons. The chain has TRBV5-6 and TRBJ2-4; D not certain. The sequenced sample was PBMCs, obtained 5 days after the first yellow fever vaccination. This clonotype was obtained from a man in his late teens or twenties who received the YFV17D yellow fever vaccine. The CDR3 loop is CASSRPENIQYF. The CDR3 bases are TGTGCCAGCAGCCGACCTGAGAACATTCAGTACTTC.